This TCR beta chain appears in the sequencing data of a study of cytomegalovirus exposure and HLA in healthy donors. Findings and caveats of the study: Fewer than 20,000 TCR beta sequences were associated with HLA alleles at 0.05 false discovery rate in a later analysis. A few V segments could not be told apart, such as TRBV6-2 and TRBV6-3, and were left out.

With respect to this clone: Its target is not known.

Vbeta (60) and Jbeta (13) primers were used in the PCR. Generated by immunoSEQ multiplex PCR, the TCRdb table keeps only in-frame clones and is missing some. This table has fewer than 200,000 clones, approximately 79% appearing once. This CDR3 has 12 amino acids. Between the trimmed V and J ends, which lost 5 bases and 6 bases, there was a span of 13 bases. CDR1 GTSNPN and CDR2 SVGIG come from the germline V gene (reference sequence). The sample comprised PBMCs. The V and J genes are TRBV30 and TRBJ1-2, with a weak D call TRBD1 (6 bases). The receptor was isolated from a man aged 35 to 55 in good health and CMV-seronegative. This CDR3 reads CAWEGGINGYTF. CDR3 nucleotides: TGTGCCTGGGAAGGGGGAATCAATGGCTACACCTTC. The whole variable domain, remainder taken from reference TRBV30 and TRBJ1-2, is SQTIHQWPATLVQPVGSPLSLECTVEGTSNPNLYWYRQAAGRGLQLLFYSVGIGQISSEVPQNLSASRPQDRQFILSSKKLLLSDSGFYLCAWEGGINGYTFGSGTRLTVV.